This TCR beta chain was sequenced for a study of response to subunit inactivated influenza vaccine (dated by TCRdb to the late 2010s). Turning to the overall study: The study used deep quantitative T cell receptor repertoire profiling to track responses to a trivalent subunit inactivated influenza vaccine. Paper-wide results and their limitations: The authors suggested that each seasonal influenza vaccination may recruit only a limited number of new T cells.

Library method: RT-PCR. TCRdb shows the sequencer as Illumina HiSeq 2500. Using fastp at Q25 and MiXCR, TCRdb reprocessed the public reads and kept productive beta chains. Every distinct CDR3 protein forms one entry, paired with its most common genes and DNA. Within this sample are approximately 700,000 distinct CDR3 sequences, with less than 20% of them counted one time only. The ten biggest clones cover around 10% of the sample. As to this clonotype: Its antigen is not yet known. At one end, the junction sequence differs from germline, possibly due to a read error.

The CDR3, cysteine through phenylalanine, is 13 amino acids long. CDR3 DNA is the only sequence kept; it has 39 bases, read in frame from the first base. The germline V gene yields SGHTA for CDR1 and FQGNSA for CDR2. Sequenced material: PBMCs from blood, taken 11 to 12 days after vaccination. The receptor comes from a man aged 45-60 years who received an inactivated influenza vaccine. Donor details come from another sample of the same person, matched by shared clones. The chain uses TRBV7-2 and TRBJ2-3; the D gene is possibly TRBD2, with 5 bases matching. The CDR3 sequence is CARSLTSRDTQYF. The nucleotide sequence reads as follows: TGTGCCAGAAGCTTAACTAGTCGGGATACGCAGTATTTT. The full variable domain, completed from the reference TRBV7-2 and TRBJ2-3 proteins outside the CDR3, reads GAGVSQSPSNKVTEKGKDVELRCDPISGHTALYWYRQSLGQGLEFLIYFQGNSAPDKSGLPSDRFSAERTGGSVSTLTIQRTQQEDSAVYLCARSLTSRDTQYFGPGTRLTVL.